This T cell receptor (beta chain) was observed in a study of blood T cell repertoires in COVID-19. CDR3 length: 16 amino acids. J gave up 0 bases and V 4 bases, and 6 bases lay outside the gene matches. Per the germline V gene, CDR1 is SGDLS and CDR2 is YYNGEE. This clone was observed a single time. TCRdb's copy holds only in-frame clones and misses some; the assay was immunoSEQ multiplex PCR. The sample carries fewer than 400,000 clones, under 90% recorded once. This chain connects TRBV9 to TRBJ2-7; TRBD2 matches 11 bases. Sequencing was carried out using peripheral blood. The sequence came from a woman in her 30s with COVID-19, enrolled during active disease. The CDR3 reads CASSPGTSGSSYEQYF. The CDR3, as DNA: TGTGCCAGCAGCCCCGGGACTAGCGGAAGCTCCTACGAGCAGTACTTC.